This T cell receptor (beta chain) is from a study of blood T cell repertoires in COVID-19. Study summary: Both acute and convalescent COVID-19 samples were obtained from the United States, Italy and Spain. In each case, the material was cDNA or gDNA derived from T cells, B-cell-depleted T cells, or PBMCs.

V lost 8 bases, J lost 5 bases, and 11 bases stayed unmatched. The CDR3 length is 16 residues. Germline assignment: CDR1 MDHEN and CDR2 SYDVKM. Under the authors' procedure: Amplification with reference gene primers provided the estimates of nucleated cell counts. Libraries were prepared by immunoSEQ multiplex PCR; TCRdb keeps only in-frame clonotypes and omits some of them. That table gives V, J and clone size, and the DNA gave D and trimming. The table has roughly 200,000 clones, over 70% seen once. The sequenced material came from peripheral blood. The receptor was isolated from a woman older than 75 with acute or convalescent COVID-19. The chain combines TRBV28 with TRBJ2-7, with 14 bases fitting TRBD2. DNA for the CDR3: TGTGCCAGCGCATCCGGGACTAGCGGGAGTCTCCACGAGCAGTACTTC. Its translation is CASASGTSGSLHEQYF.